These 24 T cell receptor beta chains came from one sample sequenced in a study of T-cell reconstitution after alpha-beta-depleted transplantation in children. Unique molecular identifiers featured in how the TCRbeta library was prepared. TCRdb used MiXCR to reprocess the PCR reads, holding one entry per CDR3 protein. The sample contains around 130,000 distinct CDR3 sequences, about 9.6% of which appear only once. Sample: PBMCs, mostly from graft donor cells, taken 180 days after TCRalphabeta/CD19-depleted stem cell transplant. The receptors originated from a girl younger than two who had a stem cell transplant for combined immunodeficiency, so the T cells may come from the graft donor.

The rearrangement links TRBV29-1 to TRBJ2-1, with D possibly being TRBD1 or TRBD2 (5 bases each). The V end lost 0 bases, the J end lost 9 bases, and 12 bases lay between the germline ends. Germline CDR1 SQVTM, CDR2 ANQGSEA. The CDR3 sequence is 13 residues long. The CDR3 here is CSVEEDNGTEQFF. The CDR3 nucleotides read TGCAGCGTTGAAGAGGATAACGGGACTGAGCAGTTCTTC.

This clonotype has more than one count but fewer than ten. This CDR3 is CASSLGQKKVDEQYF. CDR3 bases: TGCGCCAGCAGCTTAGGACAGAAGAAAGTGGACGAGCAGTACTTC. V usage is TRBV5-1 and J usage is TRBJ2-7; tentative D call: TRBD1 (6 bases). Germline CDR1 and CDR2: SGHRS and YFSETQ. The CDR3 runs to 15 residues. Trimming pared 2 bases from V and 5 bases from J, leaving 17 bases between. Full variable domain (rest looked up from reference TRBV5-1 and TRBJ2-7): KAGVTQTPRYLIKTRGQQVTLSCSPISGHRSVSWYQQTPGQGLQFLFEYFSETQRNKGNFPGRFSGRQFSNSRSEMNVSTLELGDSALYLCASSLGQKKVDEQYFGPGTRLTVT.

The sample holds a few counts of this clonotype. The rearrangement joins TRBV20-1 to TRBJ1-4; the D is unclear. The CDR3 covers 13 residues. V lost 3 bases, J lost 7 bases, and 12 bases lay in between. Germline values: CDR1 DFQATT, CDR2 SNEGSKA (reference sequence). DNA for the CDR3: TGCAGTGCTAGTGCGGGGTGGGGTGAAAAACTGTTTTTT. Protein sequence: CSASAGWGEKLFF.

This clonotype was seen many times. V is TRBV20-1 and J is TRBJ2-1; no clear D gene. The CDR3 extends over 11 amino acids. The germline CDR1 and CDR2 sequences are DFQATT and SNEGSKA (reference sequence). Deletions cut 1 base from V and 10 bases from J, with 8 bases between. The CDR3 reads CSARGRREQFF. The CDR3 DNA reads as TGCAGTGCTAGAGGACGGCGGGAGCAGTTCTTC.

There are a few counts of this clonotype. The genes are TRBV6-2 or TRBV6-3 and TRBJ2-7; 7 nucleotides match TRBD2. The V segment lost 6 bases and the J segment 4 bases; nucleotides outside the gene matches: 0. Germline CDR1 is MNHEY and CDR2 is SVGEGT. The CDR3 is made up of 11 amino acids. The CDR3 loop reads CASRRGYEQYF. The DNA for the CDR3 is TGTGCCAGCAGGCGGGGGTACGAGCAGTACTTC.

This sequence joins TRBV14 and TRBJ2-7; 7 nucleotides align to TRBD2. This CDR3 is 15 amino acids long. V was clipped by 3 bases and J by 3 bases; unmatched bases: 8. Germline loops: CDR1 SGHDN, CDR2 FVKESK. The CDR3 region is CASSHLGGSRYEQYF. The CDR3 DNA reads as TGTGCCAGCAGCCATCTCGGCGGGAGTCGCTACGAGCAGTACTTC. The full variable domain, in which reference TRBV14 and TRBJ2-7 provide the parts outside the CDR3, is EAGVTQFPSHSVIEKGQTVTLRCDPISGHDNLYWYRRVMGKEIKFLLHFVKESKQDESGMPNNRFLAERTGGTYSTLKVQPAELEDSGVYFCASSHLGGSRYEQYFGPGTRLTVT.

The rearrangement joins TRBV5-6 to TRBJ1-1; D unclear. Germline V gene lookup returns CDR1 SGHDT and CDR2 YYEEEE. CDR3 length: 12 residues. V lost 4 bases to trimming and J lost 6 bases, with 10 bases between them. Written as DNA, the CDR3 is TGTGCCAGCAGCCTTCACCGTGCTGAAGCTTTCTTT. Translated: CASSLHRAEAFF.

This clonotype was seen more than once but under ten times. This chain links TRBV12-3 or TRBV12-4 with TRBJ2-4, with 7 bases identical to TRBD1. This CDR3 is 14 amino acids long. Trimming cost V 6 bases and J 6 bases; bases outside gene matches: 8. This CDR3 is CASSQGQWGNIQYF. DNA for the CDR3: TGTGCCAGCAGCCAGGGACAGTGGGGAAACATTCAGTACTTC.

This clonotype was found many times. The chain joins TRBV28 to TRBJ2-7; no clear D gene. CDR1 MDHEN and CDR2 SYDVKM come from the germline V gene. V was shortened by 2 bases and J by 0 bases, with 2 bases between the two germline ends. The CDR3 totals 12 residues. This chain's CDR3 is CASSLSSYEQYF. The DNA for the CDR3 is TGTGCCAGCAGTTTAAGCTCCTACGAGCAGTACTTC.

CDR3 protein: CASSPERRVTDTQYF. CDR3 DNA: TGTGCCAGCAGCCCAGAGAGGAGGGTTACAGATACGCAGTATTTT. The chain links TRBV11-3 to TRBJ2-3, with D possibly TRBD2 on 6 matching bases. Per germline, CDR1 SGHNT and CDR2 YENEEA. This CDR3 spans 15 amino acids. Trimming took off 5 bases at V and 3 bases at J, with 15 bases between the two ends.

The chain employs TRBV20-1 and TRBJ1-5; D may be TRBD1 (5 bases). The V end was cut by 7 bases, the J end by 4 bases, with 11 bases between. The CDR3 is 12 amino acids. Per germline, CDR1 DFQATT and CDR2 SNEGSKA (reference sequence). The CDR3 nucleotides are TGCAGTGTATGGGGCACGAATCAGCCCCAGCATTTT. Translated: CSVWGTNQPQHF.

The chain couples TRBV9 to TRBJ2-7; 8 nucleotides align to TRBD2. Germline CDR1 reads SGDLS; CDR2 reads YYNGEE. This CDR3 is built from 15 residues. With 3 bases clipped from V and 0 bases from J, the junction kept 5 bases outside the gene matches. For the CDR3, the DNA is TGTGCCAGCAGCGCTTCCGGGGGGGCCTCCTACGAGCAGTACTTC. This sequence encodes CASSASGGASYEQYF.

The V and J genes are TRBV5-1 and TRBJ2-5; no clear D gene. The length of the CDR3 is 13 residues. Germline CDR1 reads SGHRS; CDR2 reads YFSETQ. Trimming left V 4 bases short and J 2 bases short, with 9 bases between. The CDR3 protein is CASSDSGQETQYF. The CDR3 DNA follows: TGCGCCAGCAGCGATAGTGGGCAAGAGACCCAGTACTTC.

This clonotype was recorded many times. The rearrangement links TRBV6-1 to TRBJ2-7, with D tentatively TRBD1 or TRBD2 (5 bases each). The germline V gene encodes CDR1 MNHNS and CDR2 SASEGT. V gave up 6 bases and J gave up 2 bases, with 14 bases separating them. This CDR3 region has 14 residues. The CDR3 DNA reads as TGTGCCAGCAGCCACCGGGACGGTACCTACGAGCAGTACTTC. As protein: CASSHRDGTYEQYF.

The chain employs TRBV7-2 and TRBJ2-5, with 7 bases fitting TRBD1. The junction had 16 bases not matched to a gene; V was cut back by 4 bases and J by 5 bases. Germline values: CDR1 SGHTA, CDR2 FQGNSA. CDR3 size: 17 residues. The CDR3 here is CASSSVGQVPLGETQYF. Written as DNA, the CDR3 is TGTGCCAGCAGCTCCGTAGGACAGGTTCCTTTGGGGGAGACCCAGTACTTC.

This clonotype was seen a handful of times. The V gene is TRBV6-2 or TRBV6-3, the J gene TRBJ1-1; D may be TRBD1 (6 bases). Germline CDR1 is MNHEY and CDR2 is SVGEGT. V was trimmed by 5 bases and J by 1 base, leaving 11 bases between them. There are 14 residues in the CDR3. The CDR3 reads CASSVDRWNTEAFF. The CDR3 nucleotides read TGTGCCAGCAGTGTAGACAGGTGGAACACTGAAGCTTTCTTT.

This clonotype occurred many times. The chain has TRBV5-1 and TRBJ2-7, with D perhaps matching TRBD1 (5 bases). Deletions cut 2 bases from V and 1 base from J, with 13 bases between. The CDR3 length is 15 residues. The germline CDR1 and CDR2 sequences are SGHRS and YFSETQ. CDR3 sequence: CASSFRQGSSYEQYF. For the CDR3, the DNA is TGCGCCAGCAGCTTCAGGCAGGGATCTTCCTACGAGCAGTACTTC.

This clonotype was observed many times. The rearrangement links TRBV20-1 to TRBJ2-5, with unresolved D. CDR3 length: 11 amino acids. CDR1 and CDR2 from the germline V gene are DFQATT and SNEGSKA (reference sequence). Trimming cost V 6 bases and J 0 bases, with 5 bases left between them. The CDR3 here is CSAQYQETQYF. The CDR3 nucleotides are TGCAGTGCCCAGTACCAAGAGACCCAGTACTTC.

This clonotype was counted between two and nine times. This chain uses TRBV29-1 with TRBJ1-1; D gene unclear. Trimming left V 2 bases short and J 0 bases short, with 13 bases between. CDR3 length: 15 residues. Per the germline V gene, CDR1 is SQVTM and CDR2 is ANQGSEA. CDR3 loop: CSVELWGSVNTEAFF. In DNA, the CDR3 is TGCAGCGTTGAACTTTGGGGATCGGTGAACACTGAAGCTTTCTTT.

The chain is built from TRBV12-3 or TRBV12-4 and TRBJ2-7, with 9 bases that match TRBD1. The CDR3 spans 16 residues. Unmatched junction bases numbered 15, after V lost 7 bases and J lost 5 bases. DNA of the CDR3: TGTGCCAGCACTTGGACAGGGGACCCTAATCTTGACGAGCAGTACTTC. As protein: CASTWTGDPNLDEQYF.

The V call is TRBV20-1, the J call TRBJ1-1; D is unclear. The CDR3 contains 15 residues. In germline, CDR1 is DFQATT, CDR2 SNEGSKA (reference sequence). Trimming pared 0 bases from V and 1 base from J, leaving 12 bases between. The CDR3 loop is CSAREYPDWNTEAFF. CDR3 bases: TGCAGTGCTAGAGAATATCCGGACTGGAACACTGAAGCTTTCTTT.

This clonotype was seen a few times. This chain links TRBV28 with TRBJ2-7; TRBD2 aligns across 7 bases. The germline V gene has CDR1 MDHEN and CDR2 SYDVKM. This CDR3 is 16 amino acids long. V dropped 5 bases and J dropped 1; count of bases not matched to a gene: 11. In DNA form, the CDR3 reads TGTGCCAGCAGTCCCCCGGGGGGTTTTGGGTCCTACGAGCAGTACTTC. Its translation: CASSPPGGFGSYEQYF.

This sequence joins TRBV20-1 and TRBJ2-1, with 8 bases aligning to TRBD2. From germline, CDR1 is DFQATT and CDR2 SNEGSKA (reference sequence). The V segment lost 0 bases and the J segment 0 bases; nucleotides outside the gene matches: 7. The CDR3 covers 17 residues. CDR3 DNA sequence: TGCAGTGCTAGAGAACCGAAAGCGGGGGCCTCCTACAATGAGCAGTTCTTC. It yields the protein CSAREPKAGASYNEQFF.

This clonotype was found many times. V usage is TRBV6-2 or TRBV6-3 and J usage is TRBJ1-1; D is undetermined. Germline-derived CDR1 and CDR2 are MNHEY and SVGEGT. This CDR3 region has 11 residues. V shed 7 bases and J shed 11 bases, with 14 bases lying between them. The CDR3 is CASTRGLEAFF. The CDR3 DNA reads TGTGCCAGCACGCGGGGTTTAGAGGCTTTCTTT.